The 5 T cell receptor beta chains reported below all come from one sample, sequenced in a study of T-cell memory formation after mild COVID-19 (dated by TCRdb to the early 2020s). Library creation used 5' RACE. This sample was sequenced with an Illumina NovaSeq 6000. Using fastp at Q25 and MiXCR, TCRdb reprocessed the public reads and kept productive beta chains. Every distinct CDR3 protein forms one entry, paired with its most common genes and DNA. The sample has hundreds of thousands of distinct CDR3 sequences on record, around 15% of them singletons. The ten largest clones capture approximately 25% of the sample. Sequenced input: PBMCs or a T cell subset sorted from them (not recorded which). All receptors come from a man between 18 and 29 years old who had mild COVID-19 (a few samples of this study predate the infection). The sample titles of this study are shuffled in the database, so cell type and time point are left out; the donor was told from shared clones.

This clonotype was observed a handful of times. This rearrangement joins TRBV6-2 or TRBV6-3 to TRBJ2-1, with D possibly TRBD2 on 5 matching bases. The length of the CDR3 is 17 residues. The V and J ends lost 6 bases and 0 bases respectively, with 18 bases between them. Germline CDR1 MNHEY, CDR2 SVGEGT. The CDR3 DNA sequence: TGTGCCAGCAGCCGCGAGGGTCCGGTTACCTCCTACAATGAGCAGTTCTTC. Encoded protein: CASSREGPVTSYNEQFF.

In this sample, this clonotype turned up a few times. The V gene is TRBV6-2 or TRBV6-3, the J gene TRBJ2-7; 8 nucleotides line up with TRBD1. This CDR3 has 16 amino acids. J gave up 5 bases and V 2 bases, and 11 bases lay outside the gene matches. Germline CDR1 and CDR2: MNHEY and SVGEGT. The CDR3 DNA reads as TGTGCCAGCAGTTACGCGACCCAGACAGGGGACGACGAGCAGTACTTC. Residues: CASSYATQTGDDEQYF.

This clonotype occurred a few times. DNA of the CDR3: TGCGCCAGCAGCCCGGACAGGGTCGAGGATGGCTACACCTTC. Translating it yields CASSPDRVEDGYTF. V is TRBV5-1 and J is TRBJ1-2, with 8 nucleotides matching TRBD1. Germline V gene lookup returns CDR1 SGHRS and CDR2 YFSETQ. Trimming cost V 4 bases and J 6 bases; bases outside gene matches: 8. The CDR3 totals 14 residues.

This clonotype was observed a handful of times. This sequence joins TRBV5-1 and TRBJ2-3; 7 nucleotides line up with TRBD2. The CDR3 runs 15 residues. Per the germline V gene, CDR1 is SGHRS and CDR2 is YFSETQ. V was pared by 4 bases and J by 0 bases, with 5 bases of the junction left unmatched. CDR3 region: CASSPLASSTDTQYF. CDR3 in DNA: TGCGCCAGCAGCCCACTAGCGTCTAGCACAGATACGCAGTATTTT.

This clonotype was seen more than once but under ten times. The genes are TRBV4-3 and TRBJ1-4; D is unclear. V was shortened by 1 base and J by 11 bases, with 14 bases between the two germline ends. CDR1 LGHNA and CDR2 YSLEER come from the germline V gene. The CDR3 contains 14 residues. CDR3 DNA: TGCGCCAGCAGCCAAGGGGTGTTTGAAGATAAACTGTTTTTT. It yields the protein CASSQGVFEDKLFF.